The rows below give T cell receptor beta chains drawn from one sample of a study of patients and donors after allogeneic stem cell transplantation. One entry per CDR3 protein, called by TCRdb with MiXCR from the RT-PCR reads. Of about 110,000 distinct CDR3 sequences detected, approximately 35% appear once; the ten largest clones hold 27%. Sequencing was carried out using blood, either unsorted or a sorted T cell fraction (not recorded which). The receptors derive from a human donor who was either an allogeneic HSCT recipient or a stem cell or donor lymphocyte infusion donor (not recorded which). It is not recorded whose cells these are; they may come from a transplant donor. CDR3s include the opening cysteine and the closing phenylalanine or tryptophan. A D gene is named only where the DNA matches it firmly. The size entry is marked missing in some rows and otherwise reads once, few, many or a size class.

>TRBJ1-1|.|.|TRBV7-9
TGTGCCAGCAGTATTGGTAGGGCTTGGGGGACTGAAGCTTTCTTT
CASSIGRAWGTEAFF
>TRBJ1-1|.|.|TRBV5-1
TGCGCCAGCAGCGTGAGCAGAGGCGGGACTGAAGCTTTCTTT
CASSVSRGGTEAFF
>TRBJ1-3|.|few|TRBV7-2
TGTGCCAGCAGCTTACCGCGACCGCGCTCTGGAAACACCATATATTTT
CASSLPRPRSGNTIYF
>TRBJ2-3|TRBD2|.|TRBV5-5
TGTGCCAGCAGCTTGGTCCCAGCGGGAGGCACAGATACGCAGTATTTT
CASSLVPAGGTDTQYF
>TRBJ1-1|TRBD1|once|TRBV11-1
TGTGCCAGCAGCCCCCGACAGGGCCGGAACACTGAAGCTTTCTTT
CASSPRQGRNTEAFF
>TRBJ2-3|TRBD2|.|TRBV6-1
TGTGCCAGCAGAGGGAGCGGGACTGTCGCAGATACGCAGTATTTT
CASRGSGTVADTQYF
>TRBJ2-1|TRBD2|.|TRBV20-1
TGCAGTGCTAGAGAGACCGTCGGACTAGCGGGACTTAATGAGCAGTTCTTC
CSARETVGLAGLNEQFF
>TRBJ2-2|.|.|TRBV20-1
TGCAGTGCCCCCCCACGAGGGACGGGCGGGGAGCTGTTTTTT
CSAPPRGTGGELFF
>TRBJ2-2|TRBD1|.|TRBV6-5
TGTGCCAGCAGGAGACAGGGGGCGATCACCGGGGAGCTGTTTTTT
CASRRQGAITGELFF
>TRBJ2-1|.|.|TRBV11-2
TGTGCCAGCAGCTCGGAGCGTAATGAGCAGTTCTTC
CASSSERNEQFF
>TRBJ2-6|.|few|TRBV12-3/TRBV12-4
TGTGCCAGCAGTTTAAGGGGACTCATGTCTGGGGCCAACGTCCTGACTTTC
CASSLRGLMSGANVLTF
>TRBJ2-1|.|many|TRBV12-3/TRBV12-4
TGTGCCAGCAGTTTGGGACCTACGGGGCAGTTCTTC
CASSLGPTGQFF
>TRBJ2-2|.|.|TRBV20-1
TGCAGTGCTAGAGGAGTCGGCGGGGAGCTGTTTTTT
CSARGVGGELFF
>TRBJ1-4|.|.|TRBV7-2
TGTGCCAGCAGCTTCAGCTCAACTAATGAAAAACTGTTTTTT
CASSFSSTNEKLFF
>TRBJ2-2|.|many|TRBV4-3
TGCGCCAGCAGCCCGACGGTCGGTAGCACCGGGGAGCTGTTTTTT
CASSPTVGSTGELFF
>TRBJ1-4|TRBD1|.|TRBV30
TGTGCCTGGAGTGACAGGGGGAGGAGGAATGAAAAACTGTTTTTT
CAWSDRGRRNEKLFF
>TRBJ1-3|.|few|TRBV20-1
TGCAGTGCTAGATCGGTGAACAGGGCAGCGGGAAACACCATATATTTT
CSARSVNRAAGNTIYF
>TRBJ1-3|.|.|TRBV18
TGTGCCAGCTCACCTACGGTGGACACCATATATTTT
CASSPTVDTIYF
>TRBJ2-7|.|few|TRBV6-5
TGTGCCAGCAGTTACGGGCAGGGAGCCTACGAGCAGTACTTC
CASSYGQGAYEQYF
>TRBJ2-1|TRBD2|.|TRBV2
TGTGCCAGCAGACTCTCCCCCAAGCGGGAGAAGACGAATGAGCAGTTCTTC
CASRLSPKREKTNEQFF
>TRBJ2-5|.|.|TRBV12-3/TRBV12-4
TGTGCCAGCAGTTTACAGAGCGGAACCACACAAGAGACCCAGTACTTC
CASSLQSGTTQETQYF
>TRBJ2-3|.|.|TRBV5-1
TGCGCCAGCAAACAGTCTAGCGTCCCGCTAGATACGCAGTATTTT
CASKQSSVPLDTQYF
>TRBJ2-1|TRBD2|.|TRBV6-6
TGTGCCAGCACCCTAGCGGGAGTTGGCAATGAGCAGTTCTTC
CASTLAGVGNEQFF
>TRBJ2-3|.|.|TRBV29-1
TGCAGCGTTGTCGCTGGGAGTTTAACAGATACGCAGTATTTT
CSVVAGSLTDTQYF
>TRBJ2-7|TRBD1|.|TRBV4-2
TGTGCCAGCAGCCAAGCTTCGGACAGGGTTACCTACGAGCAGTACTTC
CASSQASDRVTYEQYF
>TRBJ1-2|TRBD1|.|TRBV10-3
TGTGCCATCAGAGGACAGGGTTTTGGTGGCTACACCTTC
CAIRGQGFGGYTF
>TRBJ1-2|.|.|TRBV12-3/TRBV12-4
TGTGCCAGCAGCTCGGTAGGGCCGCCGGGAGGCTACACCTTC
CASSSVGPPGGYTF
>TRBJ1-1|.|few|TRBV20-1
TGCAGTGCTAGAGTGAACACTGAAGCTTTCTTT
CSARVNTEAFF